Detailed here is one T cell receptor beta chain. It lacks a known antigen. No base quality values were provided; no much bigger clone lies one nucleotide off. Library generation was performed with 5' RACE. Instrument on record: Illumina HiSeq 2500. A second PCR of about 6 to 11 cycles was performed with a sample-barcoded 5' primer and a J-beta primer mix. A template-switch 5' adaptor carrying 12 random nucleotides introduced a unique molecular identifier onto each TCR beta cDNA molecule. At least 2.5 million CDR3-containing paired-end reads were obtained from each sample. First-strand cDNA was synthesized from all RNA with the Mint cDNA synthesis kit, primed by a TRBC-specific oligonucleotide. All cDNA was treated with uracil-DNA glycosylase and then went through a first 18-cycle PCR with the universal primers M1SS and BC2_uni_R. As for how the authors treated the data: For normalization, 1 million high-quality reads, each with a distinct molecular identifier, were randomly selected from each sample. Reads sharing molecular identifiers were discarded rather than binned into consensus sequences. CDR3 identification, clonotype clustering and error correction used MiTCR with a Q25 quality threshold and the strictest error-elimination algorithm. A nonparametric unseen species model using Euler transformation provided a lower-bound estimate of total TCR beta diversity. The public reads were run again by TCRdb, first through fastp at Q25 and then through MiXCR, and only productive beta chains were kept. Rows are combined by CDR3 protein, so each entry shows the most common genes and DNA. The V and J calls and clone size come from TCRdb's table, not from the authors' own analysis. Here the sample has about 1.5 million distinct CDR3 sequences; about 42% occur a single time. Roughly 3.7% of the sample comes from the top ten.

The data originate from a study of blood T cells in healthy people across ages (dated by TCRdb to between 2014 and 2017). At the level of the whole study: In model experiments, template switching captured roughly one uniquely barcoded TCR beta cDNA molecule for every two T cells. The study measured age-related changes in TCR beta repertoire diversity using deep sequencing normalized with unique cDNA molecular identifiers. Four age groups were formed from the donors: young (average approximately 15 years), middle-aged (around 37), aged (about 62) and long-lived (roughly 81). To avoid experimental bias, donors of different ages were spread randomly across the sequencing lanes. Using the same blood draw, the study looked at two additional independent replicas of 1 million unique cDNA reads for two donors, one aged 18 to 30 and the other aged 80 or older. The study at large found these results: The percentage of naive T cells measured by flow cytometry correlated strongly with observed TCR beta diversity. As age increased, observed TCR beta diversity per million T cells dropped in a roughly linear way, and a significant reduction was already evident by age about 40. Bulk unsorted PBMC profiling prevented conclusive comparison of naive and antigen-experienced compartments. Estimates of total diversity based on one million sequenced T cells were regarded as lower bounds and as underestimates. Donor CMV infection status was unknown, potentially confounding age-related changes in expanded clonotypes. The long-lived group showed more naive CD4+ T cells, fewer expanded clones and increased TCR diversity than the aged group, suggesting age selection.

The donors were roughly 39 Caucasian individuals from Russia, aged roughly 6 to 100 years, who were systemically healthy. Each donor gave 8 to 10 milliliters of peripheral blood, drawn into EDTA-treated Vacutainer tubes. PBMCs were isolated by Ficoll-Paque density-gradient centrifugation, with at least 7 million obtained per sample. Total RNA was extracted from PBMCs with Trizol reagent, with at least 5.5 micrograms obtained per sample. Naive CD45RAhigh/CD27high T cell percentages were measured by flow cytometry on a PBMC aliquot from every donor. The CDR3 starts with the cysteine, ends with the phenylalanine, and has 15 residues. Left in the record is the CDR3 DNA by itself, 45 bases read in frame from the first base. CDR1 and CDR2, per the germline V gene (reference sequence), are DFQATT and SNEGSKA.

The chain was built from TRBV20-1 and TRBJ2-7; a stretch of 9 junction bases matches TRBD2. The J call may be mistaken, given a closer DNA end match to TRBJ2-5. The sequenced material came from blood. The source of this sequence is a woman aged 18 to 35 in good health. At the DNA level, the sequence is TGCAGTGCCAGTCCGGTAGCGGGAGTTGGAGAGACCCAGTACTTC. It specifies CSASPVAGVGETQYF.